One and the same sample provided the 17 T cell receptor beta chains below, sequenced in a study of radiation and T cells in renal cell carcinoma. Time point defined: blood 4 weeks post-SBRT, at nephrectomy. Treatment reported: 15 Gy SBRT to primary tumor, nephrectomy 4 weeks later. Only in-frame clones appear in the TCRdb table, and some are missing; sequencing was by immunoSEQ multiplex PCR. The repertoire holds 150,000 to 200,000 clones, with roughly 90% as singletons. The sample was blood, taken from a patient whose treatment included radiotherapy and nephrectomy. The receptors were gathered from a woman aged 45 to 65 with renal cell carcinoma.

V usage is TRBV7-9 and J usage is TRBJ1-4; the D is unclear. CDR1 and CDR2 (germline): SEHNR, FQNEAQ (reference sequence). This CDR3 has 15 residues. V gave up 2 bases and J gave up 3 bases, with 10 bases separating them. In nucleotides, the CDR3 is TGTGCCAGCAGCTTAATGAGTACGGCTAATGAAAAACTGTTTTTT. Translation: CASSLMSTANEKLFF.

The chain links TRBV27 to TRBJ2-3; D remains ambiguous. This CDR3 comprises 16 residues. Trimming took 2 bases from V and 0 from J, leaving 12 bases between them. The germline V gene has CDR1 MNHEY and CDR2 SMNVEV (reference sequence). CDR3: CASSLGRVSSTDTQYF. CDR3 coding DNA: TGTGCCAGCAGTTTAGGCCGGGTGTCTAGCACAGATACGCAGTATTTT.

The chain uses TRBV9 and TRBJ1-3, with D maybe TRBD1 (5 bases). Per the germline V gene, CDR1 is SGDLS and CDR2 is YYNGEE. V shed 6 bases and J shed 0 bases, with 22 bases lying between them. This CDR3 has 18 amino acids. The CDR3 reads CASNTPGGTPSSGNTIYF. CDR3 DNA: TGTGCCAGCAACACTCCCGGGGGGACCCCAAGCTCTGGAAACACCATATATTTT.

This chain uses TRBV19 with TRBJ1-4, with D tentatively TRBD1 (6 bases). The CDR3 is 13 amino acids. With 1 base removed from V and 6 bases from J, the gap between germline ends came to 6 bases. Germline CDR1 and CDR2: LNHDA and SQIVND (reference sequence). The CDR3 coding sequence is TGTGCCAGTAGTATAGGGACAGATGAAAAACTGTTTTTT. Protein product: CASSIGTDEKLFF.

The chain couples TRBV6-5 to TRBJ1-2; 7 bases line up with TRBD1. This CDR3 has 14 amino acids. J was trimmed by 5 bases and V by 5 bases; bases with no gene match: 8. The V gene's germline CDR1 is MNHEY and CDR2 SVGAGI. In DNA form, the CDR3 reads TGTGCCAGCAGTAACCCCGGGACAGAGTATGGCTACACCTTC. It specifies CASSNPGTEYGYTF.

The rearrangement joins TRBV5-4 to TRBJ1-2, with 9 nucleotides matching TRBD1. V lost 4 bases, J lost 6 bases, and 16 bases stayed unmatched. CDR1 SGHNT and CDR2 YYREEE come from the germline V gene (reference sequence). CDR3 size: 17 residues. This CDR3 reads CASSPSPGTGLFDGYTF. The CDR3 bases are TGTGCCAGCAGCCCCTCACCCGGGACAGGGCTTTTTGATGGCTACACCTTC.

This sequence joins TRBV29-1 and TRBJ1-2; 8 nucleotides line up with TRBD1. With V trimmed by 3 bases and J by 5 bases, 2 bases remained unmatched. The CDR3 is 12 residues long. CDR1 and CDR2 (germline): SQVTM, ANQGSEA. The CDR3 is CSVDRGPYGYTF. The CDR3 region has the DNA TGCAGCGTTGACAGGGGGCCATATGGCTACACCTTC.

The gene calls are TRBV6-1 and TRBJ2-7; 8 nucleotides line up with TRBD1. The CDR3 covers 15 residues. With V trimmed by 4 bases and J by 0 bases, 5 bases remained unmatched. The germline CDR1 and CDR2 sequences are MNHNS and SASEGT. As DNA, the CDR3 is TGTGCCAGCAGTGCGGAAGGACAGGGCTCCTACGAGCAGTACTTC. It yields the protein CASSAEGQGSYEQYF.

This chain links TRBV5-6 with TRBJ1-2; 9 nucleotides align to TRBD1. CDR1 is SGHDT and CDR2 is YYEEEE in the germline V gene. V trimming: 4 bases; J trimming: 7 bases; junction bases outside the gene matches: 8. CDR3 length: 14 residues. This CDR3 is CASSPGQGTSGYTF. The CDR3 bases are TGTGCCAGCAGCCCGGGACAGGGAACTTCTGGCTACACCTTC.

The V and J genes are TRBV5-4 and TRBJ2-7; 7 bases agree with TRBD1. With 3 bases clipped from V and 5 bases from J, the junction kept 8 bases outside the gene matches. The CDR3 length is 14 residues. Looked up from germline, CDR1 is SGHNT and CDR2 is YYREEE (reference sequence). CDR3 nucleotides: TGTGCCAGCAGCTCCAAGACAGGGTACCACGAGCAGTACTTC. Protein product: CASSSKTGYHEQYF.

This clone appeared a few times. The chain's CDR3 is CASSQDLGGNEQFF. In nucleotides, the CDR3 is TGTGCCAGCAGCCAAGATCTCGGGGGGAATGAGCAGTTCTTC. The chain is built from TRBV14 and TRBJ2-1; 7 positions agree with TRBD2. V gave up 0 bases and J gave up 7 bases; unmatched junction bases: 3. Germline CDR1 is SGHDN and CDR2 is FVKESK. The CDR3 has 14 residues.

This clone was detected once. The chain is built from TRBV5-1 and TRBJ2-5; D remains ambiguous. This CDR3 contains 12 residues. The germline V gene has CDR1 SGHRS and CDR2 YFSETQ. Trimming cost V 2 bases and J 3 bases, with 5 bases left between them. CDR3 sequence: CASSFSEETQYF. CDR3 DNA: TGCGCCAGCAGCTTTTCGGAAGAGACCCAGTACTTC.

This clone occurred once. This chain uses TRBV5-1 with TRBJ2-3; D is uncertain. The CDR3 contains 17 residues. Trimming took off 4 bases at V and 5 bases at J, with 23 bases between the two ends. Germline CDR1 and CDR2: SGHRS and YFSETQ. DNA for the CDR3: TGCGCCAGCAGCCAGTCGTCGAGTCACGGAGCAGGAGATACGCAGTATTTT. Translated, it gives CASSQSSSHGAGDTQYF.

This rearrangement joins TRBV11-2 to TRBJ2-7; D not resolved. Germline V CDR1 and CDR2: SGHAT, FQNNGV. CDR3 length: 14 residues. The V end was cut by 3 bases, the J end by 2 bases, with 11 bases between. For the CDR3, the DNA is TGTGCCAGCAGCTTCGGTGGTCAGCCCTACGAGCAGTACTTC. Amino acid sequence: CASSFGGQPYEQYF.

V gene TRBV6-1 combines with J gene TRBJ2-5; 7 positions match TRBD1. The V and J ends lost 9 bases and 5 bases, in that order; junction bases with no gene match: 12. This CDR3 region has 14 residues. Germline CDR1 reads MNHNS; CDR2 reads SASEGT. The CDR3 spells CASAVIQGDETQYF. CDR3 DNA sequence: TGTGCCAGTGCAGTGATTCAGGGGGATGAGACCCAGTACTTC.

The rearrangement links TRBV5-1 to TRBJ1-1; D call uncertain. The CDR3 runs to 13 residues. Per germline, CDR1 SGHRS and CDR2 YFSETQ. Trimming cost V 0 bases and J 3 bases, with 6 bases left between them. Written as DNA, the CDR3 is TGCGCCAGCAGCTTGGTCCCTGACACTGAAGCTTTCTTT. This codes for CASSLVPDTEAFF.

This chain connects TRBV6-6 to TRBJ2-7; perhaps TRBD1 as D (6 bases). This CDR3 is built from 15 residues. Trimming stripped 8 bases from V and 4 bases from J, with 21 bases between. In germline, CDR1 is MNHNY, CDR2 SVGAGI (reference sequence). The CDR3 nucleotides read TGTGCCAGCGGGTCTCGGACAGCTTTAACTTACGAGCAGTACTTC. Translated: CASGSRTALTYEQYF.